The rows below give T cell receptor beta chains drawn from one sample of a study of naive and memory T cell subsets. TCRdb re-called the UMI-ligation and nested PCR reads with MiXCR, one entry per CDR3 protein. Of under 35,000 distinct CDR3 sequences listed, around 18% are singletons. The sequenced sample was effector memory CD4+ T cells from blood. These receptors came from a human donor in good health. Both conserved end residues are part of each CDR3.

V,CDR3
TRBV6-1,CASNGRRQETQYF
TRBV5-6,CASRPQKREGTDTQYF
TRBV19,CASSGQGAGSPLHF
TRBV28,CASSEGGRQETQYF
TRBV6-6,CASIGESSYEQYF
TRBV20-1,CSATRKRQGPGRHTEAFF
TRBV5-5,CASSLADSSNQPQHF
TRBV12-3/TRBV12-4,CAGSLSVGYSPLHF
TRBV11-2,CASSLKSRIGTGIYNEQFF
TRBV7-9,CASSSGLARGLETQYF
TRBV6-6,CASRLGTGQNSPLHF
TRBV27,CASSQLGTGRYEQYF
TRBV20-1,CSAPDIANYGYTF
TRBV24-1,CATSDFEAGRYEQYF
TRBV6-2/TRBV6-3,CASSYDKTGRETQYF
TRBV7-3,CASSLTPTGRQAQYF
TRBV12-3/TRBV12-4,CASSPRPLGGEKLFF
TRBV6-2/TRBV6-3,CASSYPSAVFYSPLHF
TRBV20-1,CSARAFRDIEKLFF
TRBV4-3,CASSQDWRQETQYF
TRBV12-5,CASGLVPLGEPNYGYTF
TRBV5-5,CASSLGVGGQPQHF
TRBV15,CATSRVWRSSTDTQYF
TRBV19,CASSIDQPVFTNTGELFF
TRBV30,CAWKRTSGFYEQYF
TRBV6-6,CASSYRDRAVGGYTF
TRBV3-1,CASSQKQGMMAFF
TRBV6-1,CASSGVSGAEQYF
TRBV2,CASSAGGSNQPQHF
TRBV9,CASSVGFSGSLGEQFF
TRBV29-1,CSVRVGSYEQYF
TRBV19,CASSTGQGGGETQYF
TRBV3-1,CASSQDYRGGIQYF
TRBV27,CASREWGQGMRTDTQYF
TRBV12-3/TRBV12-4,CASSARDRAGNTIYF
TRBV28,CASSFGGKNQPQHF
TRBV6-1,CASSEGRAGGPGQFF
TRBV5-1,CASSPLGGNTEAFF
TRBV18,CASSSGQQEKLFF
TRBV5-1,CASRGRLNTEAFF
TRBV28,CASSPSGPGGYEQYF
TRBV6-5,CASSHRGSGNQPQHF
TRBV11-3,CASSPRGDTQYF
TRBV5-1,CASRPGQGSTDTQYF
TRBV7-9,CASSLRQGRDYGYTF
TRBV28,CASSFVQRGQPQHF
TRBV27,CASRPYSGRFDEQFF
TRBV29-1,CSARTATGNTIYF
TRBV2,CASRPRTDSYEQYF
TRBV20-1,CSAAQLAGVSEQYF